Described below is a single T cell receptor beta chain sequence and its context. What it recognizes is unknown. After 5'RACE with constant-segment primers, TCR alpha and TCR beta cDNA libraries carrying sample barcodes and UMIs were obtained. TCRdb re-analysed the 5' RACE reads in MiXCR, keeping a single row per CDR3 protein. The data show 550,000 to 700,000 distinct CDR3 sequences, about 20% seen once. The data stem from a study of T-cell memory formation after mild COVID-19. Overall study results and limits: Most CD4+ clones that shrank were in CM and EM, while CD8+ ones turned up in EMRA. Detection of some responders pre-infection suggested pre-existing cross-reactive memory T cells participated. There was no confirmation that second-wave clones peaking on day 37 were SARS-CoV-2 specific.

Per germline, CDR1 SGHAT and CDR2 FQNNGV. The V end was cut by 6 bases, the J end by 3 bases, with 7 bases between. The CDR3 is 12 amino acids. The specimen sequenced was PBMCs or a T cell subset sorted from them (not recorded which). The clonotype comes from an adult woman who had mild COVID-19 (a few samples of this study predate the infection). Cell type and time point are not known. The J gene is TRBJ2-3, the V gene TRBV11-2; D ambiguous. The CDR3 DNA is TGTGCCAGCAGAGACCGAACAGATACGCAGTATTTT. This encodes CASRDRTDTQYF.